Below are 30 T cell receptor beta chains sequenced from a single sample in a study of tumor-infiltrating lymphocytes in primary liver carcinoma. RNA isolated from unsorted whole blood supplied the blood RNA, with germline DNA also extracted. Constant-region priming of around 500 ng total RNA yielded TCR beta cDNA. What produced the TCR beta libraries was three nested multiplex PCR rounds using slightly modified ARM-PCR. PCR rounds one and two used TRBV1-TRBV30 forward primers with a C-beta reverse primer for about 9 cycles each. TCRdb used MiXCR to reprocess the multiplex PCR reads, holding one entry per CDR3 protein. In the table there are 300,000 to 350,000 distinct CDR3 sequences, 50% to 60% of which are singletons. Sequencing used peripheral blood. The receptors shown here come from a woman between 25 and 40 years old with primary liver carcinoma and hepatitis B virus infection.

Concerning this clonotype: At one boundary the junction diverges from the germline segment, which might be a read error. J is TRBJ2-2 and V is TRBV6-5; D remains ambiguous. The CDR3 sequence is 15 residues long. CDR1 and CDR2 (germline): MNHEY, SVGAGI. The CDR3 coding sequence is TGTACCAGCAGTTCACAGCCTTTAGGGCCCGGGGAGCTGTTTTTT. Protein product: CTSSSQPLGPGELFF.

The V call is TRBV28, the J call TRBJ2-6; D might be TRBD1 or TRBD2, each matching 6 bases. Germline loops: CDR1 MDHEN, CDR2 SYDVKM. Trimming cost V 10 bases and J 0 bases, with 16 bases left between them. The CDR3 totals 16 residues. Here the CDR3 reads CATAQGRRSGANVLTF. CDR3 DNA sequence: TGTGCCACCGCTCAGGGGAGGCGCTCTGGGGCCAACGTCCTGACTTTC.

Comments on this clonotype: A read error may be the cause here, since a much bigger clone is one base away. V usage is TRBV4-3 and J usage is TRBJ1-2, with a possible D match to TRBD1 (5 bases). Germline V gene lookup returns CDR1 LGHNA and CDR2 YSLEER. The CDR3 consists of 15 residues. The CDR3 protein is CARSQDPAGNYGYTF. In nucleotides, the CDR3 is TGCGCCAGGAGCCAAGACCCCGCAGGGAACTATGGCTACACCTTC.

This clonotype was seen a few times. The V and J genes are TRBV13 and TRBJ1-5, with D possibly TRBD1 on 6 matching bases. Germline CDR1 and CDR2: PRHDT and FYEKMQ (reference sequence). The CDR3 sequence is 16 residues long. V lost 0 bases to trimming and J lost 4 bases, with 13 bases between them. This chain's CDR3 is CASSLGPSGVNQPQHF. As DNA, the CDR3 is TGTGCCAGCAGCTTAGGGCCGTCAGGGGTTAATCAGCCCCAGCATTTT.

The chain employs TRBV5-4 and TRBJ1-5; D remains unclear. The V end lost 1 base, the J end lost 7 bases, and 12 bases lay between the germline ends. Germline loops: CDR1 SGHNT, CDR2 YYREEE (reference sequence). CDR3 length: 14 residues. In DNA, the CDR3 is TGTGCCAGCAGCTTGAGAAGGTGGCGGCAGCCCCAGCATTTT. It yields the protein CASSLRRWRQPQHF.

To note about this clonotype: A much larger clone is a single base away; this may be a read error. This rearrangement joins TRBV29-1 to TRBJ1-2, with no clear D. With 3 bases removed from V and 6 bases from J, the gap between germline ends came to 17 bases. Germline-derived CDR1 and CDR2 are SQVTM and ANQGSEA. The CDR3 is 14 amino acids. CDR3: CSVEIVSGSDGYTF. The CDR3 DNA is TGCAGCGTTGAGATAGTATCAGGCTCCGATGGCTACACCTTC.

Points on this clonotype: At one boundary the junction diverges from the germline segment, which might be a read error. The chain is built from TRBV6-5 and TRBJ1-6; 7 bases are a match to TRBD1. This CDR3 contains 15 residues. The germline V gene has CDR1 MNHEY and CDR2 SVGAGI. The CDR3 sequence: CASSNTGTVNSPIHF. The CDR3, as DNA: TGTGCCAGCAGTAACACCGGGACAGTTAATTCACCCATCCACTTT.

A remark on this clonotype: Being one base from a much bigger clone, this may be a read error. The chain employs TRBV6-5 and TRBJ2-7, with no clear D. Germline CDR1 MNHEY, CDR2 SVGAGI. The CDR3 consists of 13 residues. Between the trimmed V and J ends, which lost 2 bases and 3 bases, there was a span of 8 bases. The CDR3 sequence: CASSYGGDYEQYF. The CDR3 DNA reads as TGTGCCAGCAGTTACGGCGGCGACTACGAGCAGTACTTC.

Comments on this clonotype: A much larger clone is a single base away; this may be a read error. V is TRBV29-1 and J is TRBJ2-1; the D call may be TRBD1 or TRBD2 (5 bases each). CDR1 is SQVTM and CDR2 is ANQGSEA in the germline V gene. The CDR3 loop spans 13 amino acids. The CDR3 coding sequence is TGCAGCGGCGGACCGGGACCCTACAATGTGCAGTTCTTC. Protein product: CSGGPGPYNVQFF.

In regard to this clonotype: One end of the junction varies from germline; a read error may be responsible. The genes are TRBV11-2 and TRBJ2-5; 8 positions match TRBD2. The CDR3 sequence is 15 residues long. The V gene's germline CDR1 is SGHAT and CDR2 FQNNGV. CDR3 sequence (DNA): TGTGCCAGCAGCTTAAACGGGAGGGATCAAGATACCCAGTCCTTC. Translated, it gives CASSLNGRDQDTQSF.

Concerning this clonotype itself: A much larger clone lies one base from this, so it may be a read error. The DNA of the CDR3 is TGCGCCAGCGCAGGGTACAATGAGCAGTACTTC. Its protein product is CASAGYNEQYF. The rearrangement links TRBV10-2 to TRBJ2-1; possibly TRBD1 for D (5 bases). The end of the DNA aligns better with TRBJ2-7, so the J call may be wrong. Germline V lookup: CDR1 WSHSY, CDR2 SAAADI. This CDR3 contains 11 residues.

CDR3 sequence: CASSFRDRLTDTQYF. The CDR3 region has the DNA TGTGCCAGCAGTTTTCGGGACAGGCTAACTGATACGCAGTATTTT. This chain uses TRBV28 with TRBJ2-3, with 8 bases fitting TRBD1. This CDR3 is built from 15 residues. Germline V gene sequence: CDR1 MDHEN, CDR2 SYDVKM. The junction had 8 bases not matched to a gene; V was cut back by 3 bases and J by 6 bases.

Points on this clonotype: One end of the junction does not line up with germline, which may come from a read error. V usage is TRBV4-3 and J usage is TRBJ2-1; D is unresolved. CDR1 is LGHNA and CDR2 is YSLEER in the germline V gene. The CDR3 consists of 16 residues. CDR3 amino acids: CASSQDLAVPYDEQFF. In DNA, the CDR3 is TGCGCCAGCAGCCAAGATCTGGCAGTTCCCTACGATGAGCAGTTCTTC.

With respect to this clonotype: The conserved phenylalanine or tryptophan normally closing the CDR3 is absent here, so this likely arose from a read error. The chain uses TRBV5-4 and TRBJ2-5; 10 bases match TRBD2. Germline assignment: CDR1 SGHNT and CDR2 YYREEE (reference sequence). The CDR3 runs to 16 residues. Germline trimming cut 2 bases from V and 5 bases from J; bases unmatched to any gene: 9. The CDR3 sequence: CASSFGRLAGVETQYL. CDR3 in DNA: TGTGCCAGCAGCTTCGGCAGGCTAGCGGGAGTGGAGACCCAGTACCTC.

With regard to this clonotype: Since a much larger clone is just one base distant, this may be a read error. The gene calls are TRBV6-1 and TRBJ1-5, with D uncertain. Trimming shortened V by 1 base and J by 2 bases, and 12 bases separated the two germline ends. The germline V gene encodes CDR1 MNHNS and CDR2 SASEGT. The CDR3 consists of 16 residues. The CDR3 coding sequence is TGTGCCAGCAGTGAAGTGGGAGGGCGGTGCAATCAGCCCCAGCATTTT. Translating gives CASSEVGGRCNQPQHF.

This clonotype was detected ten times or more. The chain recombines TRBV4-2 with TRBJ1-5, with no clear D. Germline V gives CDR1 LGHNA, CDR2 YNFKEQ. Trimming removed 3 bases from V and 1 base from J, with 7 bases in between. The CDR3 sequence is 14 residues long. CDR3 protein: CASSQWQSNQPQHF. Written as DNA, the CDR3 is TGTGCCAGCAGCCAGTGGCAGAGCAATCAGCCCCAGCATTTT.

This chain connects TRBV7-9 to TRBJ2-2, with 14 bases aligning to TRBD2. The germline V gene has CDR1 SEHNR and CDR2 FQNEAQ (reference sequence). With V trimmed by 5 bases and J by 5 bases, 10 bases remained unmatched. There are 18 residues in the CDR3. The CDR3 loop reads CASSPYRTSGRRTGELFF. The CDR3 DNA reads TGTGCCAGCAGCCCCTACCGGACTAGCGGGAGGAGGACCGGGGAGCTGTTTTTT.

Regarding this clonotype: One end of the junction fails to match germline, which may point to a read error. The chain has TRBV12-3 or TRBV12-4 and TRBJ2-5; D gene uncertain. The CDR3 sequence is 14 residues long. The CDR3 nucleotides are TGTGCCAGCAGTTCCCTAGTGGAACAAGGGACCCAGTACTTC. Amino acid sequence: CASSSLVEQGTQYF.

This clonotype has a count of ten or more. This rearrangement joins TRBV6-1 to TRBJ1-1; D gene unclear. V was cut by 5 bases and J by 0 bases, with 7 bases left in between. Germline lookup yields CDR1 MNHNS and CDR2 SASEGT. This CDR3 is built from 13 residues. The CDR3 DNA sequence: TGTGCCAGCAGTAGAACCATGAACACTGAAGCTTTCTTT. This sequence encodes CASSRTMNTEAFF.

The gene calls are TRBV12-3 or TRBV12-4 and TRBJ2-7, with 8 positions matching TRBD1. The CDR3 runs to 14 residues. V lost 3 bases and J lost 4; bases outside the gene matches: 5. The CDR3 bases are TGTGCCAGCAGTTTTCCGGGACAGGTTTACGAGCAGTACTTC. Its protein is CASSFPGQVYEQYF.

The chain is built from TRBV7-9 and TRBJ2-3, with no clear D. The V gene's germline CDR1 is SEHNR and CDR2 FQNEAQ (reference sequence). Trimming pared 5 bases from V and 8 bases from J, leaving 14 bases between. The CDR3 contains 13 residues. CDR3 DNA: TGTGCCAGCAGCGGCCGACTCATCATTACGCAGTATTTT. Protein sequence: CASSGRLIITQYF.

This clonotype showed up just a few times. The rearrangement uses TRBV6-1 and TRBJ2-3, with 12 positions matching TRBD2. The V gene's germline CDR1 is MNHNS and CDR2 SASEGT. V lost 4 bases to trimming and J lost 5 bases; unmatched junction nucleotides: 7. CDR3 length: 16 amino acids. In DNA, the CDR3 is TGTGCCAGCAGTGTGGGGACTAGCGGGTTTGTAGATACGCAGTATTTT. Its protein product is CASSVGTSGFVDTQYF.

A note on this clonotype: A much larger clone is a single base away; this may be a read error. The CDR3 DNA reads as TGCAGAGTTGTCATTAGCTCTGGAAACACCATATATTTT. Its protein product is CRVVISSGNTIYF. J is TRBJ1-3 and V is TRBV29-1; D uncertain. The CDR3 runs 13 residues. Germline V lookup: CDR1 SQVTM, CDR2 ANQGSEA.

As regards this clonotype: The junction shows a germline mismatch at one end, possibly a read error. The chain couples TRBV11-2 to TRBJ2-1, with 8 positions matching TRBD1. The CDR3 runs to 16 residues. Germline CDR1 reads SGHAT; CDR2 reads FQNNGV. The CDR3 loop reads CASSHRGDSSYDEQFF. CDR3 nucleotide sequence: TGTGCCAGTAGCCACAGGGGGGACAGTTCCTACGATGAGCAGTTCTTC. The whole variable domain, filled in from reference TRBV11-2 and TRBJ2-1, reads EAGVAQSPRYKIIEKRQSVAFWCNPISGHATLYWYQQILGQGPKLLIQFQNNGVVDDSQLPKDRFSAERLKGVDSTLKIQPAKLEDSAVYLCASSHRGDSSYDEQFFGPGTRLTVL.

V usage is TRBV5-4 and J usage is TRBJ1-2; the D gene is possibly TRBD1 (6 bases). Looked up from germline, CDR1 is SGHNT and CDR2 is YYREEE (reference sequence). The CDR3 has 14 amino acids. Trimming left V 2 bases short and J 4 bases short, with 12 bases between. CDR3 region: CASSFGQLSYGYTF. CDR3 sequence (DNA): TGTGCCAGCAGCTTTGGACAGCTGAGCTATGGCTACACCTTC.

In the case of this clonotype: A single base separates this from a much larger clone, so it may be a read error. V gene TRBV5-5 combines with J gene TRBJ2-3, with 7 bases matching TRBD2. Looked up from germline, CDR1 is SGHKS and CDR2 is YYEKEE (reference sequence). The CDR3 totals 15 residues. V was pared by 3 bases and J by 1 base, with 5 bases of the junction left unmatched. DNA of the CDR3: TGTGCCAGCAGCTGGGGGGGAGAGGGCACAGATACGCAGTATTTT. Protein product: CASSWGGEGTDTQYF.

This clonotype has ten or more counts. This rearrangement joins TRBV6-6 to TRBJ2-5, with D maybe TRBD2 (6 bases). Per the germline V gene, CDR1 is MNHNY and CDR2 is SVGAGI (reference sequence). This CDR3 has 13 amino acids. V lost 6 bases and J 5 bases, leaving 13 bases between the germline ends. The DNA of the CDR3 is TGTGCCAGCAGCGATACAGGAGGGGAGACCCAGTACTTC. Translated, it gives CASSDTGGETQYF.

This clonotype was detected a few times. CDR3 in DNA: TGTGCCTGGAGTGTACTAGCGGGAGATAAGCAGTTCTTC. Residues: CAWSVLAGDKQFF. This chain uses TRBV30 with TRBJ2-1; 11 nucleotides align to TRBD2. With 0 bases clipped from V and 11 bases from J, the junction kept 3 bases outside the gene matches. Looked up from germline, CDR1 is GTSNPN and CDR2 is SVGIG (reference sequence). The CDR3 has 13 amino acids.

V usage is TRBV6-2 or TRBV6-3 and J usage is TRBJ2-1; a possible D gene is TRBD2 (6 bases). Germline V lookup: CDR1 MNHEY, CDR2 SVGEGT. The length of the CDR3 is 12 residues. V dropped 5 bases and J dropped 9 bases, with 11 bases sitting between them. CDR3 amino acids: CASSRTKVEQFF. The DNA for the CDR3 is TGTGCCAGCAGTCGGACTAAGGTTGAGCAGTTCTTC.

This clonotype was detected ten times or more. The chain links TRBV6-5 to TRBJ1-2; tentative D call: TRBD1 (5 bases). Trimming removed 0 bases from V and 6 bases from J, with 14 bases in between. The CDR3 length is 15 residues. Germline values: CDR1 MNHEY, CDR2 SVGAGI. DNA of the CDR3: TGTGCCAGCAGTTACTCGACGTACGGGGCGAATGGCTACACCTTC. It yields the protein CASSYSTYGANGYTF.